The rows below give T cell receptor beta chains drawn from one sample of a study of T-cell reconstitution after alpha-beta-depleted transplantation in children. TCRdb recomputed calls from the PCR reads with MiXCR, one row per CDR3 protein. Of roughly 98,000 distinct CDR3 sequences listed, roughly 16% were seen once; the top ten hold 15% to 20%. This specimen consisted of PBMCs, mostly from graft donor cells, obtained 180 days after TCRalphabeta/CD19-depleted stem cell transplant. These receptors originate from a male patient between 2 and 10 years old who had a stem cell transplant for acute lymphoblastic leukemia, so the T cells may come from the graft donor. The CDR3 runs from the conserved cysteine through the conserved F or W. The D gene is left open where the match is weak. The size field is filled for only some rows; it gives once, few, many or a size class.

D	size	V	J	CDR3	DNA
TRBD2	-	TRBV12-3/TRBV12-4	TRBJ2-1	CASRYYSGGEDYEQFF	TGTGCCAGCAGATACTATAGCGGGGGGGAAGATTATGAGCAGTTCTTC
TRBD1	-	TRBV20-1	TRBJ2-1	CSARTGGSGYNEQFF	TGCAGTGCTCGGACAGGGGGATCGGGTTACAATGAGCAGTTCTTC
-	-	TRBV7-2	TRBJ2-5	CASSFTWGTQETQYF	TGTGCCAGCAGCTTTACCTGGGGGACCCAAGAGACCCAGTACTTC
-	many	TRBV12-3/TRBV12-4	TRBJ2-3	CASSLIDTQYF	TGTGCCAGCAGTTTGATAGATACGCAGTATTTT
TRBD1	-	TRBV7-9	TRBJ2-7	CASSPPGTAATYEQYF	TGTGCCAGCAGCCCCCCCGGGACAGCCGCCACCTACGAGCAGTACTTC
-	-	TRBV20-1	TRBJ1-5	CSAGPPQPQHF	TGCAGTGCTGGACCCCCCCAGCCCCAGCATTTT
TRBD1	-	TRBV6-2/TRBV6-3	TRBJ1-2	CASSYPAGGNYGYTF	TGTGCCAGCAGTTACCCGGCAGGGGGAAACTATGGCTACACCTTC
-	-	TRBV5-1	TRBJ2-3	CASTSGRPDTQYF	TGCGCCAGCACCTCCGGGCGTCCCGATACGCAGTATTTT
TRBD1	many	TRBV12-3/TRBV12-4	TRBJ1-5	CASSRTGINQPQHF	TGTGCCAGCAGTAGGACAGGGATCAATCAGCCCCAGCATTTT
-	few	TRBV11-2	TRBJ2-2	CASSLERNTGELFF	TGTGCCAGCAGCTTAGAGCGGAACACCGGGGAGCTGTTTTTT
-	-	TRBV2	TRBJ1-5	CASSLQSNQPQHF	TGTGCCAGCAGTCTACAGAGCAATCAGCCCCAGCATTTT
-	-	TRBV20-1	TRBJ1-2	CSARDPAGVYGYTF	TGCAGTGCTAGAGATCCGGCAGGGGTCTATGGCTACACCTTC
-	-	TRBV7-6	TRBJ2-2	CASSPRVGELFF	TGTGCCAGCAGCCCCCGGGTCGGGGAGCTGTTTTTT
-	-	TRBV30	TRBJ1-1	CAWSVAVTEAFF	TGTGCCTGGAGTGTCGCAGTCACTGAAGCTTTCTTT
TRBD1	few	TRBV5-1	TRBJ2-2	CASGGQGADTGELFF	TGCGCCAGCGGCGGACAGGGGGCGGACACCGGGGAGCTGTTTTTT
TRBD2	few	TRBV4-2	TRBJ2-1	CASSQIAGGHYNEQFF	TGTGCCAGCAGCCAGATAGCGGGAGGGCACTACAATGAGCAGTTCTTC
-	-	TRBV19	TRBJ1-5	CASSIDHPGEPQHF	TGTGCCAGTAGTATAGATCACCCGGGGGAGCCCCAGCATTTT
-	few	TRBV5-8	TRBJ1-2	CASSLGPSVWGYTF	TGTGCCAGCAGCTTGGGGCCCTCCGTGTGGGGCTACACCTTC
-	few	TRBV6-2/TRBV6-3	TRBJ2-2	CASSTDRTRRAGELFF	TGTGCCAGCAGCACTGACCGGACACGGAGGGCCGGGGAGCTGTTTTTT
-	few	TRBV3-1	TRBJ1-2	CASSQDATGGGGFYGYTF	TGTGCCAGCAGCCAAGATGCTACCGGCGGGGGGGGATTCTATGGCTACACCTTC
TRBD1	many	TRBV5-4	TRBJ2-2	CASSWTGVAGELFF	TGTGCCAGCAGCTGGACAGGGGTGGCCGGGGAGCTGTTTTTT
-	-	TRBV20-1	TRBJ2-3	CSAREGQRSHTQYF	TGCAGTGCTCGAGAGGGACAACGATCCCATACGCAGTATTTT
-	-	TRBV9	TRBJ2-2	CASSVVSGELFF	TGTGCCAGCAGCGTAGTATCCGGGGAGCTGTTTTTT
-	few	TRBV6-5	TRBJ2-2	CASRFTGELFF	TGTGCCAGCAGATTCACCGGGGAGCTGTTTTTT
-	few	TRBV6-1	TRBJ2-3	CASSAKVDRPSTDTQYF	TGTGCCAGCAGTGCCAAAGTGGACAGACCCAGCACAGATACGCAGTATTTT
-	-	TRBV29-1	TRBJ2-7	CSVTLRSYEQYF	TGCAGCGTTACCCTCCGAAGCTACGAGCAGTACTTC
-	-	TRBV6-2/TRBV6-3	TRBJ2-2	CASSYSYRASNTGELFF	TGTGCCAGCAGTTACTCGTACAGGGCCTCGAACACCGGGGAGCTGTTTTTT
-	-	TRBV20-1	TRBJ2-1	CSAPRTHSYNEQFF	TGCAGTGCCCCCCGGACGCACTCCTACAATGAGCAGTTCTTC
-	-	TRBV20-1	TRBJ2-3	CSARAFTDTQYF	TGCAGTGCTAGGGCCTTCACAGATACGCAGTATTTT
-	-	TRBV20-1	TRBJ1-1	CSARETGTEAFF	TGCAGTGCTAGAGAAACTGGGACTGAAGCTTTCTTT
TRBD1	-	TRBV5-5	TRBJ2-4	CASSKGADKNIQYF	TGTGCCAGCAGCAAGGGGGCGGACAAAAACATTCAGTACTTC
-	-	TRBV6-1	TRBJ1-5	CASGISGRNQPQHF	TGTGCCAGCGGAATTTCAGGACGCAATCAGCCCCAGCATTTT
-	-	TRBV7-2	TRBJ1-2	CASSLEVPGFRYGYTF	TGTGCCAGCAGCTTAGAGGTCCCGGGTTTCCGCTATGGCTACACCTTC
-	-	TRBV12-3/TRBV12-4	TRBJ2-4	CASSYGNIQYF	TGTGCCAGCAGTTACGGAAACATTCAGTACTTC
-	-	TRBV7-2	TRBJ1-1	CASGYSIMNTEAFF	TGTGCCAGCGGCTACAGCATAATGAACACTGAAGCTTTCTTT
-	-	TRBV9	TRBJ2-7	CASSDNFGQGGYEQYF	TGTGCCAGCAGCGATAATTTTGGGCAGGGGGGGTACGAGCAGTACTTC
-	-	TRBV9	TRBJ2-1	CASSVKGYNEQFF	TGTGCCAGCAGCGTCAAGGGGTACAATGAGCAGTTCTTC
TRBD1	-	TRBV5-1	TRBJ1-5	CASSRQGGNQPQHF	TGCGCCAGCAGCCGACAGGGTGGCAATCAGCCCCAGCATTTT
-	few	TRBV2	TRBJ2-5	CASSPRRVGETQYF	TGTGCCAGCAGCCCGCGAAGGGTCGGGGAGACCCAGTACTTC
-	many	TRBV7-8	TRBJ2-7	CASSLVGSSYEQYF	TGTGCCAGCAGCTTGGTGGGTAGCTCCTACGAGCAGTACTTC
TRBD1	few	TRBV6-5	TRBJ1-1	CASSYDRGRTEAFF	TGTGCCAGCAGTTACGACAGGGGGCGCACTGAAGCTTTCTTT
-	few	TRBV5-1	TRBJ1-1	CASSLGNMNTEAFF	TGCGCCAGCAGCTTGGGTAATATGAACACTGAAGCTTTCTTT
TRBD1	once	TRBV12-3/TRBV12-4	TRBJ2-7	CASSLKGQGAGNEQYF	TGTGCCAGCAGTTTAAAAGGACAGGGGGCTGGAAACGAGCAGTACTTC
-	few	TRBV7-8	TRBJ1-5	CASSLVRVNQPQHF	TGTGCCAGCAGCTTAGTCAGGGTTAATCAGCCCCAGCATTTT
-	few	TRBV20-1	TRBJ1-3	CSAPDSSGNTIYF	TGCAGTGCCCCAGACAGCTCTGGAAACACCATATATTTT
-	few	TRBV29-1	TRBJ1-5	CSVEPGGGQPQHF	TGCAGCGTTGAACCGGGGGGTGGCCAGCCCCAGCATTTT